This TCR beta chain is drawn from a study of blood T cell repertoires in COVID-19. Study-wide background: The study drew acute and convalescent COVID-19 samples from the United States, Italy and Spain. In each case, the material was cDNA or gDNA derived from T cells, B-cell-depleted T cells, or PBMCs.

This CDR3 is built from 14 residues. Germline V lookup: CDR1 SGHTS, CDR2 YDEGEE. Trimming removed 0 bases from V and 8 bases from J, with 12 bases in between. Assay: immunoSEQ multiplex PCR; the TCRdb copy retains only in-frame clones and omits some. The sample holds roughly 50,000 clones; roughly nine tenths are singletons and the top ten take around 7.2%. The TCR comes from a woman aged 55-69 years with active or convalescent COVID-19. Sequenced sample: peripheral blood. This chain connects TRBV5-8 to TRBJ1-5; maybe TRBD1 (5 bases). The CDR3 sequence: CASSLASGAEPQHF. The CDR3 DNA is TGTGCCAGCAGCTTGGCAAGTGGGGCGGAGCCCCAGCATTTT.